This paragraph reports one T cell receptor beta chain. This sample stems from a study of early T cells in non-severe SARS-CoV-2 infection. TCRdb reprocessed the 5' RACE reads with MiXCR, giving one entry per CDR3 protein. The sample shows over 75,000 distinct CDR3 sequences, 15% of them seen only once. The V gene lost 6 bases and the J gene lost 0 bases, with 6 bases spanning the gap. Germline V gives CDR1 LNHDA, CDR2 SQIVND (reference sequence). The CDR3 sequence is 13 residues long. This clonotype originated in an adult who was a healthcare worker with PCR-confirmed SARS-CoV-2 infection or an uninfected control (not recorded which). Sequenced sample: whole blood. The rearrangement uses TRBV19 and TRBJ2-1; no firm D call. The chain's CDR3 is CASRELSYNEQFF. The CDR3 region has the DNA TGTGCCAGTAGGGAGCTCTCCTACAATGAGCAGTTCTTC.